A selection of T cell receptor beta chains follows, all from one sample in a study of identical twins. TCRdb re-called the 5' RACE reads through MiXCR, storing one row per CDR3 protein. The sample records around 450,000 distinct CDR3 sequences, 12% to 15% being singletons. The same sample was also used in a study of yellow fever vaccine responses in identical twins.

The sample comprised CD4+ T cells sorted from blood. The receptors were sampled from a woman younger than 30 in good health. Both conserved end residues are part of each CDR3. The D gene is left open where the match is weak. For some rows the clone size is stated as once, few or many, or as a class when expanded; others skip it.

D gene	clone size	J gene	V gene	CDR3 protein	CDR3 DNA
TRBD1	few	TRBJ2-7	TRBV7-9	CASSPTGGNYEQYF	TGTGCCAGCAGCCCGACAGGGGGTAACTACGAGCAGTACTTC
TRBD2	-	TRBJ2-1	TRBV5-6	CASSLVSGENEQFF	TGTGCCAGCAGCTTGGTTAGCGGGGAGAATGAGCAGTTCTTC
TRBD2	-	TRBJ2-1	TRBV27	CASSPGLAVVGGEQFF	TGTGCCAGCAGTCCGGGACTAGCGGTTGTTGGCGGTGAGCAGTTCTTC
-	few	TRBJ2-3	TRBV29-1	CSVVLDTDTQYF	TGCAGCGTCGTACTAGACACAGATACGCAGTATTTT
TRBD1	-	TRBJ2-5	TRBV4-1	CASSDGQEVETQYF	TGCGCCAGCAGCGACGGACAGGAGGTTGAGACCCAGTACTTC
TRBD1	-	TRBJ2-3	TRBV12-3/TRBV12-4	CASRLGTGKGTDTQYF	TGTGCCAGCAGGCTCGGGACAGGGAAGGGCACAGATACGCAGTATTTT
-	-	TRBJ2-3	TRBV20-1	CSASGPGGGDTQYF	TGCAGTGCTAGCGGCCCCGGAGGCGGAGATACGCAGTATTTT
-	-	TRBJ1-1	TRBV11-1	CASSLAGGRGTEAFF	TGTGCCAGCAGCTTAGCAGGGGGAAGAGGCACTGAAGCTTTCTTT
-	-	TRBJ2-7	TRBV19	CASSLRGGGPGEQYF	TGTGCCAGTAGTCTGAGAGGGGGAGGGCCCGGAGAGCAGTACTTC
-	many	TRBJ2-3	TRBV16	CASSQSRPDTQYF	TGTGCCAGCAGCCAATCTCGGCCAGATACGCAGTATTTT
TRBD2	-	TRBJ2-4	TRBV10-3	CAISEMAGANIQYF	TGTGCCATCAGTGAAATGGCGGGAGCGAACATTCAGTACTTC
-	many	TRBJ2-7	TRBV5-1	CASSLEGGTYEQYF	TGCGCCAGCAGCTTGGAGGGCGGTACCTACGAGCAGTACTTC
TRBD2	-	TRBJ2-7	TRBV11-2	CASSLRGSGFFSSYEQYF	TGTGCCAGCAGCTTAAGAGGTAGCGGGTTCTTTAGCTCCTACGAGCAGTACTTC
-	-	TRBJ2-7	TRBV5-4	CASSLRTERNYEQYF	TGTGCCAGCAGCCTCAGGACAGAAAGGAACTACGAGCAGTACTTC
-	-	TRBJ2-2	TRBV14	CASSQVPRNKMDTGELFF	TGTGCCAGCAGCCAAGTTCCTCGTAATAAAATGGACACCGGGGAGCTGTTTTTT
-	many	TRBJ1-1	TRBV24-1	CATSNYGEAFF	TGTGCCACCTCTAATTATGGTGAAGCTTTCTTT
-	many	TRBJ2-3	TRBV7-9	CASSLDTDTQYF	TGTGCCAGCAGCTTAGACACAGATACGCAGTATTTT
TRBD1	few	TRBJ1-6	TRBV7-8	CASSPDRGSSYNSPLHF	TGTGCCAGCAGCCCGGACAGGGGGAGCTCCTATAATTCACCCCTCCACTTT
TRBD1	-	TRBJ2-5	TRBV25-1	CASSNPWPGQKETQYF	TGTGCCAGCAGTAATCCTTGGCCGGGACAGAAAGAGACCCAGTACTTC
TRBD2	-	TRBJ2-1	TRBV6-2/TRBV6-3	CASSYASGSAHEQFF	TGTGCCAGCAGTTACGCTAGCGGGAGTGCCCATGAGCAGTTCTTC
-	few	TRBJ2-5	TRBV28	CASSLIAEETQYF	TGTGCCAGCAGTCTAATAGCGGAAGAGACCCAGTACTTC
-	few	TRBJ1-1	TRBV7-9	CASSLGVPNTEAFF	TGTGCCAGCAGCTTAGGGGTCCCGAACACTGAAGCTTTCTTT
-	few	TRBJ1-5	TRBV6-1	CASSGGDSQPQHF	TGTGCCAGCAGTGGGGGCGACTCACAGCCCCAGCATTTT
TRBD2	few	TRBJ2-7	TRBV12-3/TRBV12-4	CASSATGTSQSRRHF	TGTGCCAGCAGTGCGACCGGGACTAGCCAGTCCCGGAGGCACTTC
-	-	TRBJ2-7	TRBV6-5	CASSSRQEREQYF	TGTGCCAGCAGTTCAAGACAGGAGAGAGAGCAGTACTTC
-	few	TRBJ2-3	TRBV5-1	CASSLEGRRYTDTQYF	TGCGCCAGCAGCTTGGAGGGGAGGCGTTACACAGATACGCAGTATTTT
-	few	TRBJ2-1	TRBV11-1	CASSYSRFGGTSDNEQFF	TGTGCCAGCAGCTATAGTCGGTTCGGGGGCACATCGGACAATGAGCAGTTCTTC
-	-	TRBJ1-4	TRBV28	CASSFPDWGEKLFF	TGTGCCAGCAGTTTTCCAGATTGGGGTGAAAAACTGTTTTTT
-	-	TRBJ2-5	TRBV29-1	CSLGRETQYF	TGCAGCTTAGGTCGAGAGACCCAGTACTTC
-	few	TRBJ2-4	TRBV24-1	CATSDARDGKNIQYF	TGTGCCACCAGTGACGCACGGGACGGAAAAAACATTCAGTACTTC
TRBD1	-	TRBJ1-6	TRBV7-9	CASSWDRSSPLHF	TGTGCCAGCAGCTGGGACAGGTCTTCACCCCTCCACTTT
TRBD2	-	TRBJ2-1	TRBV11-2	CASSLMPSGSYNEQFF	TGTGCCAGCAGCTTAATGCCTAGCGGCTCCTACAATGAGCAGTTCTTC
-	few	TRBJ2-7	TRBV20-1	CSAPRTDEQYF	TGCAGTGCTCCCCGGACAGACGAGCAGTACTTC
-	few	TRBJ1-6	TRBV20-1	CSARARARTTNSPLHF	TGCAGTGCTAGAGCCAGGGCGAGAACTACTAATTCACCCCTCCACTTT
-	few	TRBJ1-6	TRBV16	CASSQSAGGNSPLHF	TGTGCCAGCAGCCAATCGGCGGGGGGTAATTCACCCCTCCACTTT